This T cell receptor beta chain appears in the sequencing data of a study of T cell responses to AZD1222 COVID-19 vaccine. Overall study results and limits: After the peak T cell response, and only then, were repertoires sampled.

Only in-frame clones appear in the TCRdb table, and some are missing; sequencing was by immunoSEQ multiplex PCR. Of approximately 270,000 clones in the sample, 90% to 95% were seen once. This CDR3 has 17 residues. V shed 0 bases, J shed 4 bases, and the junction held 4 bases outside the gene matches. Looked up from germline, CDR1 is SGHAT and CDR2 is FQNNGV. For this clone: The antigen is unknown.

V usage is TRBV11-2 and J usage is TRBJ2-7; 15 bases agree with TRBD2. This receptor was identified in an adult who received the AZD1222 COVID-19 vaccine. The starting material was peripheral blood, obtained 28 days after the second AZD1222 dose. The CDR3 protein is CASSLERGLAGGYEQYF. Written as DNA, the CDR3 is TGTGCCAGCAGCTTAGAACGGGGACTAGCGGGAGGTTACGAGCAGTACTTC.